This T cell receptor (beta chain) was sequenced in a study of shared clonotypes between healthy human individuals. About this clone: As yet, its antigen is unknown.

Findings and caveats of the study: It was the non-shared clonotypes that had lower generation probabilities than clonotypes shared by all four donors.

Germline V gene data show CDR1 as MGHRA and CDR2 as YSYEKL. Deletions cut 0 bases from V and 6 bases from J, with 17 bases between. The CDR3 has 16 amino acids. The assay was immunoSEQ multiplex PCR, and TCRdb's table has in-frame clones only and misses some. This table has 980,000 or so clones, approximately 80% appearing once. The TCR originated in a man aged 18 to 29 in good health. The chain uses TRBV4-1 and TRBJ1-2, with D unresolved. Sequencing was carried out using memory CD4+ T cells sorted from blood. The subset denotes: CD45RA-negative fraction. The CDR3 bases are TGCGCCAGCAGCCAAGATCGGGCCGTAGCAGTAGATGGCTACACCTTC. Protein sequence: CASSQDRAVAVDGYTF.